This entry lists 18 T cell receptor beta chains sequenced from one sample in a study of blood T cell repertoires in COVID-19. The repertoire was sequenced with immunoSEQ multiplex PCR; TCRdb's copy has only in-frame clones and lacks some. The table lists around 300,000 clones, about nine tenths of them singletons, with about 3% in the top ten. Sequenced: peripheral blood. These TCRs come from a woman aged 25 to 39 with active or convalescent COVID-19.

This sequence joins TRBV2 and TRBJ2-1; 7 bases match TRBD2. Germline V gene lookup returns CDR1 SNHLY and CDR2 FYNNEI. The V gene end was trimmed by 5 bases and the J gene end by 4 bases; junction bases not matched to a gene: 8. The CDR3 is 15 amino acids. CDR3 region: CASSSLADSYNEQFF. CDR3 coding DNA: TGTGCCAGCAGTTCCCTAGCGGATAGTTACAATGAGCAGTTCTTC. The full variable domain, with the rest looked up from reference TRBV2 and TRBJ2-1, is EPEVTQTPSHQVTQMGQEVILRCVPISNHLYFYWYRQILGQKVEFLVSFYNNEISEKSEIFDDQFSVERPDGSNFTLKIRSTKLEDSAMYFCASSSLADSYNEQFFGPGTRLTVL.

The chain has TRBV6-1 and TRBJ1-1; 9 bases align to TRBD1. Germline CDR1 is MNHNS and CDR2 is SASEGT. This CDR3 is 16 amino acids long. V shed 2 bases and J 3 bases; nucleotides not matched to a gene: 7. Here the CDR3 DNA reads TGTGCCAGCAGTGAAAGGGGGACAGGGCCATACACTGAAGCTTTCTTT. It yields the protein CASSERGTGPYTEAFF.

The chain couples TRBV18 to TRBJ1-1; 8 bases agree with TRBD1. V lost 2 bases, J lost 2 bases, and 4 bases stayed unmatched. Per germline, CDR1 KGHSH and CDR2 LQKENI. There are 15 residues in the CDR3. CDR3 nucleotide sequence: TGTGCCAGCTCACCAGGGACAGGCGGAAACACTGAAGCTTTCTTT. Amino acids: CASSPGTGGNTEAFF.

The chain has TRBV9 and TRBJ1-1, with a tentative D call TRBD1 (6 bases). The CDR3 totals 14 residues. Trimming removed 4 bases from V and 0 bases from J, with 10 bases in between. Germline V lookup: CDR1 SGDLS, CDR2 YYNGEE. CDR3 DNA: TGTGCCAGCAGCCGTGGACAGATGAACACTGAAGCTTTCTTT. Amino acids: CASSRGQMNTEAFF.

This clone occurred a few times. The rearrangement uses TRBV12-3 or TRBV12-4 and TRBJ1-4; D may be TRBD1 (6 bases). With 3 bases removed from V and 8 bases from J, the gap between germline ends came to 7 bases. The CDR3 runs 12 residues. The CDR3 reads CASSLGAEKLFF. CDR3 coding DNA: TGTGCCAGCAGTTTGGGGGCCGAAAAACTGTTTTTT.

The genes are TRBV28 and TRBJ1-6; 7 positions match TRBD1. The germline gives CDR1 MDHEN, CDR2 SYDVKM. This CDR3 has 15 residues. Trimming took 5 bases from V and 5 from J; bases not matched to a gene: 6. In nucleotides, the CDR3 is TGTGCCAGCAGTCCAAGGGACAGAGATAATTCACCCCTCCACTTT. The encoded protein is CASSPRDRDNSPLHF.

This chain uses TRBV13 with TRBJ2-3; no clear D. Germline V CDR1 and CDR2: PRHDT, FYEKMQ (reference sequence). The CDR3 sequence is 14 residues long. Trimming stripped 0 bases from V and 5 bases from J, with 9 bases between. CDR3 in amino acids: CASSLGTGRDTQYF. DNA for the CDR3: TGTGCCAGCAGCTTAGGGACTGGCCGAGATACGCAGTATTTT.

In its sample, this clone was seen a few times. The CDR3 loop reads CASSQGGGEQPQHF. The CDR3 DNA follows: TGCGCCAGCAGCCAAGGAGGGGGCGAACAGCCCCAGCATTTT. This sequence joins TRBV4-1 and TRBJ1-5; 7 bases fit TRBD1. The V segment lost 1 base and the J segment 7 bases; nucleotides outside the gene matches: 4. Germline assignment: CDR1 MGHRA and CDR2 YSYEKL. There are 14 residues in the CDR3.

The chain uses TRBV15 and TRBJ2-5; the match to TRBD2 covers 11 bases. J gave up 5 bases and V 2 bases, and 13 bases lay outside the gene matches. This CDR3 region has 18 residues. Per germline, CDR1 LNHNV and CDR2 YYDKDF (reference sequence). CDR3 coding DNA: TGTGCCACCAGCAGACCTCATAGCGGGGGGGCCGGAAGGGAGACCCAGTACTTC. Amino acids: CATSRPHSGGAGRETQYF. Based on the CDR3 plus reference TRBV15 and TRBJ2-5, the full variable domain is DAMVIQNPRYQVTQFGKPVTLSCSQTLNHNVMYWYQQKSSQAPKLLFHYYDKDFNNEADTPDNFQSRRPNTSFCFLDIRSPGLGDTAMYLCATSRPHSGGAGRETQYFGPGTRLLVL.

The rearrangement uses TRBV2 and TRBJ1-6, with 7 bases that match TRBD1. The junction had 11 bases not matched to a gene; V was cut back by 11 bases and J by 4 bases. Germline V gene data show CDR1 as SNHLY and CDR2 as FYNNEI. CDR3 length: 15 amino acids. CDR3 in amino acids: CAGSRDSAYNSPLHF. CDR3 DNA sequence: TGTGCCGGGTCCCGGGACAGCGCGTATAATTCACCCCTCCACTTT.

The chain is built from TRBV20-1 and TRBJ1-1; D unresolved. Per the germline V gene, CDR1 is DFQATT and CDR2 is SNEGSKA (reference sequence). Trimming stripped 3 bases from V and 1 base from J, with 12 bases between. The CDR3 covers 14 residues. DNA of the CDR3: TGCAGTGCTAGTGGTCGGCAGGCGAACACTGAAGCTTTCTTT. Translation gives CSASGRQANTEAFF.

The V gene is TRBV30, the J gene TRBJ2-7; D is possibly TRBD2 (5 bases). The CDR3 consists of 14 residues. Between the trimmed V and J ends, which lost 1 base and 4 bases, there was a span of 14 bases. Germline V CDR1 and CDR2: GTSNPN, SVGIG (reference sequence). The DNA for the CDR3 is TGTGCCTGGAGTGCATCTAGCACCAATTACGAGCAGTACTTC. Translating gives CAWSASSTNYEQYF.

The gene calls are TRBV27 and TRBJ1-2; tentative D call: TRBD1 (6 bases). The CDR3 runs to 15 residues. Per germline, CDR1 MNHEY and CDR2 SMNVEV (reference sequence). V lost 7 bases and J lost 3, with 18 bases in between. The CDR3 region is CASMGYEQGDYGYTF. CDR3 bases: TGTGCCAGCATGGGATACGAACAGGGAGACTATGGCTACACCTTC.

The CDR3 region is CASSSRQGGNTIYF. CDR3 in DNA: TGTGCCAGCAGCTCCCGACAGGGCGGAAACACCATATATTTT. This rearrangement joins TRBV13 to TRBJ1-3; TRBD1 aligns across 7 bases. The CDR3 length is 14 residues. The V and J ends lost 4 bases and 4 bases, in that order; junction bases with no gene match: 4. Germline-derived CDR1 and CDR2 are PRHDT and FYEKMQ (reference sequence).

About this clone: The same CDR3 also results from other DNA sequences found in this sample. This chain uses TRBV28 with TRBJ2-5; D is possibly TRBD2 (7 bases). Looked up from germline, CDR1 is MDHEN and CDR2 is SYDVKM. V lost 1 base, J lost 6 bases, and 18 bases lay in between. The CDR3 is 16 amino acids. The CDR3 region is CASSLSGVGGRQTQYF. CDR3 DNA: TGTGCCAGCAGTTTATCGGGTGTGGGGGGGCGGCAGACCCAGTACTTC.

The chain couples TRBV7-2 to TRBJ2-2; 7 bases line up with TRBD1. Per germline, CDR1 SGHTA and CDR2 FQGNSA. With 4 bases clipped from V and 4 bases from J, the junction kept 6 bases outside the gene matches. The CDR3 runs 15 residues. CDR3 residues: CASSSGAGGTGELFF. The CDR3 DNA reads TGTGCCAGCAGCTCCGGGGCAGGGGGCACCGGGGAGCTGTTTTTT.

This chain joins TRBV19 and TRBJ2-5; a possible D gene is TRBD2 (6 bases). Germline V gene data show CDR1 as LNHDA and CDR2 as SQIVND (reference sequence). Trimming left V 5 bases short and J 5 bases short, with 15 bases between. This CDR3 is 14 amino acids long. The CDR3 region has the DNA TGTGCCAGTAGTCCCAGGCGGGAAGTGGAGACCCAGTACTTC. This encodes CASSPRREVETQYF.

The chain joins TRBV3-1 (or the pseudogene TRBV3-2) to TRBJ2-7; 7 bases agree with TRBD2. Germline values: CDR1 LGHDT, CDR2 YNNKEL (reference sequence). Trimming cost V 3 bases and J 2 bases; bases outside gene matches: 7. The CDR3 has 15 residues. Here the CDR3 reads CASSHPRGGAYEQYF. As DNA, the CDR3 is TGTGCCAGCAGCCATCCCCGGGGAGGGGCCTACGAGCAGTACTTC.